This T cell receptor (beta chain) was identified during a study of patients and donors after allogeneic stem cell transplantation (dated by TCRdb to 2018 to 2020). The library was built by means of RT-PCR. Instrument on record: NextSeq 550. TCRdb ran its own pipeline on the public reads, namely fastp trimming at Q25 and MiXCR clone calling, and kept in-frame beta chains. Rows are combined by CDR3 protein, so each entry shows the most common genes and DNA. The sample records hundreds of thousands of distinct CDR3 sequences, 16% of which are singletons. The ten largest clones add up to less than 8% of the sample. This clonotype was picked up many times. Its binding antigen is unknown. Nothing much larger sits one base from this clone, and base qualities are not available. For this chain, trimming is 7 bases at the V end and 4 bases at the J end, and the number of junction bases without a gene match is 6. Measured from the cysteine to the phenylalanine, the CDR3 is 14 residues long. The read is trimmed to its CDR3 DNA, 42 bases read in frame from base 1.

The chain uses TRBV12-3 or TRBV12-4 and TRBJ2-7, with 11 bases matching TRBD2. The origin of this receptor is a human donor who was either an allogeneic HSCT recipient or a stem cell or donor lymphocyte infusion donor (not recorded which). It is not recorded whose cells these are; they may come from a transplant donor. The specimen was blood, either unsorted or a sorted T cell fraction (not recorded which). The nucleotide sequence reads TGTGCCAGCACCTTGACTAGCGGGGCTTACGAGCAGTACTTC. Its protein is CASTLTSGAYEQYF.